The clone carrying this TCR beta chain was picked up one time. Germline loops: CDR1 MNHEY, CDR2 SVGAGI. The ends were cut back, 0 bases at V and 8 bases at J, with 5 bases in the middle. This CDR3 contains 12 residues. Every one of the donors was a Caucasian adult that lived in Nashville, Tennessee. The entry originates in a study of shared clonotypes between healthy human individuals. Libraries were prepared by immunoSEQ multiplex PCR; TCRdb keeps only in-frame clonotypes and omits some of them. Among a few million clones, approximately 94% were seen once, and the ten largest hold roughly 0.13%. This sequence was found in a man aged 18 to 29 in good health. The sample consisted of naive CD4+ T cells sorted from blood. This sample's subset: CD45RA+ positively selected. The chain uses TRBV6-5 and TRBJ2-1; D gene unclear. CDR3 in amino acids: CASSYSGYEQFF. For the CDR3, the DNA is TGTGCCAGCAGTTACTCGGGATATGAGCAGTTCTTC.